One sample yielded the 2 T cell receptor beta chains listed below, sequenced in a study of T-cell reconstitution after alpha-beta-depleted transplantation in children (dated by TCRdb to the mid-2010s). Library generation was performed with PCR. The listed sequencing device is Illumina HiSeq 2500. TCR library preparation used molecular barcoding, with unique molecular identifiers applied to normalize quantification of the TCRbeta repertoire. TCRdb's own reprocessing of the public reads used fastp at Q25 and MiXCR and kept productive beta chains. When rows share a CDR3 protein, they turn into one entry using the most common DNA and genes. The sample has 640,000 or so distinct CDR3 sequences on record, roughly 17% of them singletons. 1.1% of the sample lies in the top ten. This specimen consisted of PBMCs from the stem cell graft donor, obtained from the stem cell graft. These receptors were taken from a human donor who donated a stem cell graft to a child with acute myeloid leukemia.

This clonotype has ten or more counts. This chain connects TRBV6-5 to TRBJ1-3; 7 bases agree with TRBD1. The CDR3 covers 14 residues. V lost 4 bases and J lost 4; bases outside the gene matches: 4. The germline V gene has CDR1 MNHEY and CDR2 SVGAGI. This chain's CDR3 is CASSSRGLGNTIYF. The CDR3 nucleotides are TGTGCCAGCAGTTCCAGGGGGTTAGGAAACACCATATATTTT.

To note about this clonotype: A much larger clonotype is one base distant, so this may be a read error. The V call is TRBV12-3 or TRBV12-4, the J call TRBJ2-5; the match to TRBD2 covers 10 bases. The CDR3 has 17 amino acids. CDR3 region: CASSPFWTSGFQETRYF. The CDR3 DNA sequence: TGTGCCAGCAGTCCCTTTTGGACTAGCGGCTTCCAAGAGACCCGGTACTTC.